The sequence of this TCR beta chain was determined in a study of cytotoxic CD8 clonotypes in ibrutinib-treated CLL. Study-wide results and caveats: Sampling times, which were not matched between the groups, differed between sustained-remission patients and progressing patients.

This clone showed up just once. As yet, its antigen is unknown. The CDR3 loop spans 17 amino acids. The V gene's germline CDR1 is SGHVS and CDR2 FNYEAQ. V was pared by 7 bases and J by 5 bases, with 17 bases of the junction left unmatched. With sequencing, the targeted depth ranged from 1 in 200,000 to 1 in 1 million T cells. The repertoire was sequenced with immunoSEQ multiplex PCR; TCRdb's copy has only in-frame clones and lacks some. The sample includes about 140,000 clones, more than 85% of them seen just once. The sequence was collected from a human donor with chronic lymphocytic leukemia. This chain connects TRBV7-6 to TRBJ2-5; 9 nucleotides match TRBD2. This specimen consisted of PBMCs, obtained after 12 months of ibrutinib treatment. The CDR3 sequence is CASTAGRVAGERETQYF. For the CDR3, the DNA is TGTGCCAGCACCGCCGGCCGGGTAGCGGGAGAACGTGAGACCCAGTACTTC.